One and the same sample provided the 26 T cell receptor beta chains below, sequenced in a study of cytomegalovirus exposure and HLA in healthy donors. Amplification used 60 Vbeta primers and 13 Jbeta primers. Method: immunoSEQ multiplex PCR; TCRdb's copy keeps in-frame clones and lacks some. The repertoire consists of approximately 280,000 clones, with roughly 88% occurring once and the leading ten covering 3.5% to 4%. The material sequenced was PBMCs. These receptors all stem from a man in his forties in good health and CMV-seropositive.

In DNA form, the CDR3 reads TGTGCCAGCAGCTTAGGGCAGGGTGGGAAGTTCTTC. Its translation: CASSLGQGGKFF. The chain recombines TRBV7-9 with TRBJ2-1; perhaps TRBD1 as D (5 bases). Germline V gives CDR1 SEHNR, CDR2 FQNEAQ (reference sequence). V gave up 1 base and J gave up 14 bases, with 12 bases separating them. The CDR3 sequence is 12 residues long.

This clone was found once. V and J are TRBV2 and TRBJ2-7, with D possibly being TRBD2 (7 bases). With 2 bases removed from V and 5 bases from J, the gap between germline ends came to 10 bases. CDR3 size: 13 residues. Germline lookup yields CDR1 SNHLY and CDR2 FYNNEI. The CDR3 is CASSEQGTNEQYF. CDR3 coding DNA: TGTGCCAGCAGTGAACAGGGGACTAACGAGCAGTACTTC. Full variable domain (outside the CDR3, taken from reference TRBV2 and TRBJ2-7): EPEVTQTPSHQVTQMGQEVILRCVPISNHLYFYWYRQILGQKVEFLVSFYNNEISEKSEIFDDQFSVERPDGSNFTLKIRSTKLEDSAMYFCASSEQGTNEQYFGPGTRLTVT.

Note on this clone: This sample includes further DNA sequences coding for the same CDR3. J is TRBJ2-2 and V is TRBV9, with 11 bases that match TRBD2. Trimming at V came to 1 base and at J to 5 bases, leaving 4 bases not matched to a gene. This CDR3 is built from 16 residues. Germline CDR1 is SGDLS and CDR2 is YYNGEE. CDR3 coding DNA: TGTGCCAGCAGCGTAACTAGCGGGAGTGGAACCGGGGAGCTGTTTTTT. Translated: CASSVTSGSGTGELFF.

A remark on this clone: The junction shows a germline mismatch at one end, possibly a read error. The chain carries TRBV5-3 and TRBJ1-3; no reliable D call. TRBV5-3 is an open reading frame, and its role is uncertain. This CDR3 spans 14 amino acids. The CDR3 region is CARSHLKFGDTIYF. CDR3 in DNA: TGTGCCAGAAGCCATTTAAAATTTGGAGACACCATATATTTT.

This clone has a handful of counts. V gene TRBV10-3 combines with J gene TRBJ1-1; no firm D call. Germline V lookup: CDR1 ENHRY, CDR2 SYGVKD. The ends were cut back, 3 bases at V and 2 bases at J, with 7 bases in the middle. The CDR3 loop spans 13 amino acids. CDR3 nucleotide sequence: TGTGCCATCAGTGACCAGTTTAACACTGAAGCTTTCTTT. It is translated as CAISDQFNTEAFF.

The chain combines TRBV29-1 with TRBJ1-4, with 9 bases matching TRBD1. The CDR3 runs 13 residues. CDR1 SQVTM and CDR2 ANQGSEA come from the germline V gene. The ends lost 7 bases at V and 5 bases at J; junction bases unmatched: 5. The CDR3 nucleotides are TGCAGCGGGGGGACAGGGATGAATGAAAAACTGTTTTTT. It specifies CSGGTGMNEKLFF.

The chain employs TRBV18 and TRBJ2-7; D is possibly TRBD1 (5 bases). Germline CDR1 reads KGHSH; CDR2 reads LQKENI. The CDR3 consists of 14 residues. The V end lost 2 bases, the J end lost 6 bases, and 14 bases lay between the germline ends. The CDR3 sequence is CASSPGSGMVEQYF. The CDR3 bases are TGTGCCAGCTCACCAGGTTCAGGGATGGTCGAGCAGTACTTC. Together with reference TRBV18 and TRBJ2-7, the CDR3 gives the full variable domain: NAGVMQNPRHLVRRRGQEARLRCSPMKGHSHVYWYRQLPEEGLKFMVYLQKENIIDESGMPKERFSAEFPKEGPSILRIQQVVRGDSAAYFCASSPGSGMVEQYFGPGTRLTVT.

The chain uses TRBV5-4 and TRBJ2-7, with 9 bases lining up with TRBD1. The CDR3 loop spans 14 amino acids. CDR1 is SGHNT and CDR2 is YYREEE in the germline V gene (reference sequence). V lost 5 bases and J lost 4; bases outside the gene matches: 7. The CDR3 DNA is TGTGCCAGCAGTCGACCGGGACAGGGTTACGAGCAGTACTTC. It specifies CASSRPGQGYEQYF.

This clone turned up a few times. The rearrangement links TRBV6-1 to TRBJ2-1; D gene ambiguous. V was trimmed by 1 base and J by 6 bases, leaving 7 bases between them. CDR1 MNHNS and CDR2 SASEGT come from the germline V gene. The CDR3 is made up of 13 amino acids. The CDR3 region is CASSEVAFNEQFF. In nucleotides, the CDR3 is TGTGCCAGCAGTGAAGTAGCTTTCAATGAGCAGTTCTTC.

For the CDR3, the DNA is TGTGCCAGTCTAGCGGGAGGCGTGCACAATGAGCAGTTCTTC. Protein product: CASLAGGVHNEQFF. The gene calls are TRBV19 and TRBJ2-1; 11 nucleotides agree with TRBD2. Germline trimming cut 8 bases from V and 5 bases from J; bases unmatched to any gene: 5. The CDR3 spans 14 residues. Germline V lookup: CDR1 LNHDA, CDR2 SQIVND (reference sequence).

The chain recombines TRBV15 with TRBJ1-5, with D unresolved. V was clipped by 0 bases and J by 2 bases, with 11 bases between them. The CDR3 has 16 amino acids. In germline, CDR1 is LNHNV, CDR2 YYDKDF (reference sequence). The CDR3 loop is CATSRDRGLGNQPQHF. CDR3 coding DNA: TGTGCCACCAGCAGAGATCGGGGTTTGGGCAATCAGCCCCAGCATTTT.

The chain is built from TRBV4-3 and TRBJ2-7, with D perhaps TRBD1 (5 bases). This CDR3 contains 15 residues. The V end was cut by 1 base, the J end by 2 bases, with 12 bases between. CDR1 and CDR2 (germline): LGHNA, YSLEER. The CDR3 nucleotides read TGCGCCAGCAGCCAAGGACGCAGGGTAACCTACGAGCAGTACTTC. It is translated as CASSQGRRVTYEQYF.

The chain has TRBV27 and TRBJ2-1, with D tentatively TRBD1 (6 bases). With 6 bases removed from V and 5 bases from J, the gap between germline ends came to 17 bases. Germline V CDR1 and CDR2: MNHEY, SMNVEV (reference sequence). This CDR3 is built from 15 residues. CDR3 region: CASRIQGYENNEQFF. The DNA of the CDR3 is TGTGCCAGCAGGATACAGGGATACGAGAACAATGAGCAGTTCTTC.

This clone was recorded once. This sequence joins TRBV19 and TRBJ1-5; D unresolved. Trimming removed 4 bases at V and 5 bases at J, with 18 bases between. CDR3 length: 16 amino acids. Germline values: CDR1 LNHDA, CDR2 SQIVND (reference sequence). The CDR3 sequence: CASSKDGPGGHQPQHF. Here the CDR3 DNA reads TGTGCCAGTAGTAAGGACGGTCCGGGAGGGCATCAGCCCCAGCATTTT.

The gene calls are TRBV5-1 and TRBJ2-7; 7 nucleotides line up with TRBD1. The CDR3 is 15 residues long. CDR1 SGHRS and CDR2 YFSETQ come from the germline V gene. The ends lost 2 bases at V and 1 base at J; junction bases unmatched: 6. The CDR3 DNA reads TGCGCCAGCAGCTTCAACCAGGGGGTTTCCTACGAGCAGTACTTC. Translation: CASSFNQGVSYEQYF.

The V and J genes are TRBV2 and TRBJ2-3; 7 nucleotides agree with TRBD2. After removal of 5 bases from V and 7 bases from J, the junction contained 15 bases not matched to a gene. CDR1 is SNHLY and CDR2 is FYNNEI in the germline V gene. This CDR3 is 16 amino acids long. The CDR3 sequence is CASSSSRGSGINTQYF. The CDR3 DNA follows: TGTGCCAGCAGTTCCTCACGGGGGAGCGGGATAAATACGCAGTATTTT.

The gene calls are TRBV5-1 and TRBJ1-1, with D possibly being TRBD1 (6 bases). CDR1 is SGHRS, CDR2 YFSETQ, per germline. The CDR3 contains 13 residues. Trimming took 4 bases from V and 11 from J, leaving 18 bases between them. CDR3 in DNA: TGCGCCAGCAGCCCGACAGGCGGCGTGTTCGCTTTCTTT. Protein: CASSPTGGVFAFF.

V and J are TRBV5-1 and TRBJ2-7; 9 bases fit TRBD2. Losses at the gene ends were 5 bases for V and 0 bases for J; bases not matched to a gene: 6. Germline values: CDR1 SGHRS, CDR2 YFSETQ. The length of the CDR3 is 15 residues. CDR3 nucleotide sequence: TGCGCCAGCAGGGGGCGGGAGGGCCTCTCCTACGAGCAGTACTTC. As protein: CASRGREGLSYEQYF.

The J gene is TRBJ2-7, the V gene TRBV28; the match to TRBD2 covers 7 bases. J was trimmed by 2 bases and V by 2 bases; bases with no gene match: 0. The CDR3 has 13 amino acids. Germline CDR1 is MDHEN and CDR2 is SYDVKM. CDR3 DNA sequence: TGTGCCAGCAGTTTAGCGGGAGCCTACGAGCAGTACTTC. This sequence encodes CASSLAGAYEQYF. The full variable domain, completed using reference TRBV28 and TRBJ2-7, is DVKVTQSSRYLVKRTGEKVFLECVQDMDHENMFWYRQDPGLGLRLIYFSYDVKMKEKGDIPEGYSVSREKKERFSLILESASTNQTSMYLCASSLAGAYEQYFGPGTRLTVT.

The chain is built from TRBV29-1 and TRBJ2-2, with D maybe TRBD1 (6 bases). The V end was cut by 5 bases, the J end by 6 bases, with 16 bases between. This CDR3 region has 14 residues. The germline V gene encodes CDR1 SQVTM and CDR2 ANQGSEA. CDR3 region: CSVKVDRLPGELFF. CDR3 sequence (DNA): TGCAGCGTTAAAGTCGACAGGCTCCCCGGGGAGCTGTTTTTT.

Only a few counts were recorded for this clone. This sequence joins TRBV7-6 and TRBJ1-2; no reliable D call. V dropped 1 base and J dropped 6 bases, with 9 bases sitting between them. The CDR3 spans 13 residues. The germline V gene has CDR1 SGHVS and CDR2 FNYEAQ. CDR3 loop: CASSLVASDGYTF. CDR3 nucleotides: TGTGCCAGCAGCTTAGTCGCGTCGGATGGCTACACCTTC.

The V call is TRBV10-3, the J call TRBJ2-2, with 14 bases identical to TRBD2. The ends lost 10 bases at V and 4 bases at J; junction bases unmatched: 11. Per germline, CDR1 ENHRY and CDR2 SYGVKD. The CDR3 sequence is 17 residues long. The CDR3 bases are TGTGCCACTTCTGGGACTAGCGGGGGAGTCCCCACCGGGGAGCTGTTTTTT. It translates to CATSGTSGGVPTGELFF.

The chain has TRBV9 and TRBJ2-1; possibly TRBD1 for D (6 bases). The CDR3 consists of 16 residues. Germline V gene lookup returns CDR1 SGDLS and CDR2 YYNGEE. Trimming removed 0 bases from V and 0 bases from J, with 10 bases in between. DNA for the CDR3: TGTGCCAGCAGCGTAGGGCAGGGGAGCTCCTACAATGAGCAGTTCTTC. Translated: CASSVGQGSSYNEQFF. The full variable domain, with the rest looked up from reference TRBV9 and TRBJ2-1, is DSGVTQTPKHLITATGQRVTLRCSPRSGDLSVYWYQQSLDQGLQFLIQYYNGEERAKGNILERFSAQQFPDLHSELNLSSLELGDSALYFCASSVGQGSSYNEQFFGPGTRLTVL.

The chain carries TRBV29-1 and TRBJ1-1; D possibly corresponds to TRBD1 (5 bases). Germline CDR1 reads SQVTM; CDR2 reads ANQGSEA. The CDR3 consists of 13 residues. V shed 6 bases and J shed 1 base, with 12 bases lying between them. CDR3 coding DNA: TGCAGCGTGGGGGAGGGCCAGAACACTGAAGCTTTCTTT. Its translation: CSVGEGQNTEAFF.

The chain recombines TRBV5-4 with TRBJ2-3, with D possibly TRBD1 on 6 matching bases. Trimming cost V 3 bases and J 5 bases, with 16 bases left between them. The CDR3 is 15 amino acids. Germline CDR1 and CDR2: SGHNT and YYREEE (reference sequence). In DNA, the CDR3 is TGTGCCAGCAGCTCTCCAGGGGACCTCGGAGATACGCAGTATTTT. Protein product: CASSSPGDLGDTQYF.

This chain uses TRBV18 with TRBJ1-2, with D possibly matching TRBD1 (5 bases). CDR3 length: 16 amino acids. Germline assignment: CDR1 KGHSH and CDR2 LQKENI. Trimming stripped 3 bases from V and 4 bases from J, with 18 bases between. The CDR3 coding sequence is TGTGCCAGCTCACCCCAGTGGGGCCGGCGTGGCTATGGCTACACCTTC. Translation: CASSPQWGRRGYGYTF.